This T cell receptor (beta chain) was sequenced for a study of cytomegalovirus exposure and HLA in healthy donors. The primer mix had 60 Vbeta and 13 Jbeta primers. Method: immunoSEQ multiplex PCR; TCRdb's copy keeps in-frame clones and lacks some. The sample lists under 150,000 clones, approximately 84% occurring once. The material sequenced was PBMCs. This clonotype was obtained from a boy aged 2 to 9 in good health and CMV-seronegative.

The CDR3 is CASSRRGGAEAFF. CDR3 in DNA: TGTGCCAGCAGCCGCCGGGGGGGGGCTGAAGCTTTCTTT. This rearrangement joins TRBV7-9 to TRBJ1-1, with TRBD1 as a possible D gene (5 bases). The CDR3 is 13 amino acids. Per the germline V gene, CDR1 is SEHNR and CDR2 is FQNEAQ (reference sequence). With 5 bases removed from V and 6 bases from J, the gap between germline ends came to 13 bases.